The clone carrying this T cell receptor (beta chain) turned up a few times. What it recognizes is unknown. About 10 milliliters of peripheral blood were drawn from each donor. The use of a sample-barcoded 5' primer and a J-beta primer mix characterized a second PCR of about 7 to 12 cycles. Each cDNA molecule, via a template-switch adaptor with 12 random nucleotides, was tagged. TCRdb redid the calling of the 5' RACE reads with MiXCR, one entry per CDR3 protein. The profile shows 1.5 million to 2 million distinct CDR3 sequences, roughly 52% of them singletons. The CDR3 extends over 15 amino acids. V shed 5 bases and J 4 bases; nucleotides not matched to a gene: 8. The germline CDR1 and CDR2 sequences are MNHEY and SMNVEV (reference sequence). The sample is drawn from a study of blood T cells in healthy people across ages. Study-wide points: Age brought a roughly linear fall in TCR beta diversity measured per million T cells.

V usage is TRBV27 and J usage is TRBJ1-2; TRBD1 agrees at 9 bases. The receptor was derived from a woman aged 35 to 49 in good health. Sample: blood. In DNA, the CDR3 is TGTGCCAGCAGTCCGGGGACAGGGAGACTCTATGGCTACACCTTC. Translation gives CASSPGTGRLYGYTF.